Listed below are T cell receptor beta chains from one sample, sequenced in a study of blood T cell repertoires in COVID-19. Method: immunoSEQ multiplex PCR; TCRdb's copy keeps in-frame clones and lacks some. The sample has 200,000 to 250,000 clones, roughly nine tenths seen once. Material: PBMCs or T cells enriched from blood (not recorded which). These receptors were collected from a woman aged 45-60 years in a cohort exposed to, infected with or recovered from COVID-19 (not recorded which). Both conserved end residues are part of each CDR3. A D gene is named only where the DNA matches it firmly. Clone size is stated in some rows and not others, as once, few, many or a class when expanded.

v_gene,j_gene,abundance,d_gene,CDR3nt,CDR3aa
TRBV11-1,TRBJ2-5,.,.,TGTGCCAGCAGCTTAGAACAGGTTCCATCCCAGTACTTC,CASSLEQVPSQYF
TRBV24-1,TRBJ2-1,once,.,TGTGCCACCAGTGGTAATTACAATGAGCAGTTCTTC,CATSGNYNEQFF
TRBV20-1,TRBJ1-2,.,TRBD1,TGCAGTGCTAGTAGGGACAGGGGAAGGGATGGCTACACCTTC,CSASRDRGRDGYTF
TRBV7-8,TRBJ1-2,.,.,TGTGCCAGCAGCTTAGCCGGACAGCTACTGGCGGATGGCTACACCTTC,CASSLAGQLLADGYTF
TRBV28,TRBJ1-2,.,.,TGTGCCACCACTCTCGGGGTGATTGGCTACACCTTC,CATTLGVIGYTF
TRBV3-1/TRBV3-2,TRBJ1-1,few,.,TGTGCCAGCAGCCGACGGGAGAACACTGAAGCTTTCTTT,CASSRRENTEAFF
TRBV5-4,TRBJ2-3,.,TRBD2,TGTGCCAGCAGCTTGGGACTAGCGGGGGGCACAGATACGCAGTATTTT,CASSLGLAGGTDTQYF
TRBV4-2,TRBJ2-5,.,TRBD2,TGTGCCAGCAGCCGGCGGTGGGGGGGGCAAGAGACCCAGTACTTC,CASSRRWGGQETQYF
TRBV6-5,TRBJ1-2,.,TRBD1,TGTGCCAGCAGCAACGACAGGGCAGCTGGCTACACCTTC,CASSNDRAAGYTF
TRBV29-1,TRBJ1-1,.,.,TGCAGCGTTGAAGGGTCGGGAACTGAAGCTTTCTTT,CSVEGSGTEAFF
TRBV5-6,TRBJ2-1,.,.,TGTGCCAGCAGCCTCGGTCAGGGGATGGGTGAGCAGTTCTTC,CASSLGQGMGEQFF
TRBV3-1/TRBV3-2,TRBJ2-1,.,.,TGTGCCAGCAGCCGTGGCTTATACAATGAGCAGTTCTTC,CASSRGLYNEQFF
TRBV19,TRBJ2-7,.,TRBD2,TGTGCCAGTAGTTTGCGGCGGGGGGCGGACGAGCAGTACTTC,CASSLRRGADEQYF
TRBV4-1,TRBJ1-2,once,TRBD1,TGCGCCAGCAGCCGCTCGGACAGGACCCTCAACTATGGCTACACCTTC,CASSRSDRTLNYGYTF
TRBV6-4,TRBJ1-1,.,TRBD1,TGTGCCAGCAGCCAGGGGGCAGGGGTAACTGAAGCTTTCTTT,CASSQGAGVTEAFF
TRBV18,TRBJ1-3,.,.,TGTGCCAGCTCACCATTATCGGGAAACACCATATATTTT,CASSPLSGNTIYF
TRBV27,TRBJ2-7,.,TRBD1,TGTGCCAGCAGTTCCTCCGGTGGGACAGGGTCGTACGAGCAGTACTTC,CASSSSGGTGSYEQYF
TRBV4-3,TRBJ2-5,.,TRBD1,TGCGCCAGCAGCCAGGGACAGGGGAGAGAGACCCAGTACTTC,CASSQGQGRETQYF
TRBV7-8,TRBJ2-2,.,.,TGTGCCAGCAGCCAGGAGTCAGGGGCAAACACCGGGGAGCTGTTTTTT,CASSQESGANTGELFF
TRBV30,TRBJ2-7,.,.,TGTGCCTGGAGTGCCCGGGATATGAGGTGGGCGGACTACGAGCAGTACTTC,CAWSARDMRWADYEQYF
TRBV25-1,TRBJ1-4,.,.,TGTGCCAGCAGTGCAGGGCCGGGCGAAAAACTGTTTTTT,CASSAGPGEKLFF
TRBV19,TRBJ2-5,.,TRBD1,TGTGCCAGTAGTGGGGGACAGATTGGGGGGACCCAGTACTTC,CASSGGQIGGTQYF
TRBV7-9,TRBJ1-6,few,.,TGTGCCAGCAGTTTCGACAGGAGAAATTCACCCCTCCACTTT,CASSFDRRNSPLHF
TRBV6-5,TRBJ1-5,.,.,TGTGCCAGCCGTAGTGGGGCTGAGAATCAGCCCCAGCATTTT,CASRSGAENQPQHF
TRBV4-2,TRBJ2-1,.,.,TGTGCCAGCAGCCAAGAACTGAGTTCCTACAATGAGCAGTTCTTC,CASSQELSSYNEQFF
TRBV27,TRBJ1-5,once,.,TGTGCCAGCAGTTTTTTAGGTCCCCCCGGGGTCGACAATCAGCCCCAGCATTTT,CASSFLGPPGVDNQPQHF
TRBV10-2,TRBJ1-2,few,.,TGCGCCAGCAGTGAGCGCCATGGAGGGGACTATGGCTACACCTTC,CASSERHGGDYGYTF